This record looks at one T cell receptor (beta chain) sequence and its context. Antigen: not known. This sample stems from a study of T-cell memory formation after mild COVID-19. Study-wide results and caveats: Of the contracting clones, CD4+ ones lay mainly in CM and EM, and CD8+ ones in EMRA.

5'RACE primed from the constant segment yielded TCR alpha and TCR beta cDNA libraries bearing sample barcodes and UMIs. TCRdb ran MiXCR on the 5' RACE reads and lists one entry per CDR3 protein. Among about 55,000 distinct CDR3 sequences listed, around a quarter were seen once. CDR1 and CDR2 from the germline V gene are SGHAT and FQNNGV. V lost 5 bases and J 10 bases, leaving 12 bases between the germline ends. The length of the CDR3 is 12 residues. The chain joins TRBV11-2 to TRBJ2-1; tentatively, D is TRBD1 or TRBD2 (6 bases each). The sequenced material came from PBMCs or a T cell subset sorted from them (not recorded which). The clonotype originates from a man aged 18-30 years who had mild COVID-19 (a few samples of this study predate the infection). Cell type and time point are not known. In nucleotides, the CDR3 is TGTGCCAGCAGCCCCGGGGGCGTAGAGCAGTTCTTC. Protein sequence: CASSPGGVEQFF.